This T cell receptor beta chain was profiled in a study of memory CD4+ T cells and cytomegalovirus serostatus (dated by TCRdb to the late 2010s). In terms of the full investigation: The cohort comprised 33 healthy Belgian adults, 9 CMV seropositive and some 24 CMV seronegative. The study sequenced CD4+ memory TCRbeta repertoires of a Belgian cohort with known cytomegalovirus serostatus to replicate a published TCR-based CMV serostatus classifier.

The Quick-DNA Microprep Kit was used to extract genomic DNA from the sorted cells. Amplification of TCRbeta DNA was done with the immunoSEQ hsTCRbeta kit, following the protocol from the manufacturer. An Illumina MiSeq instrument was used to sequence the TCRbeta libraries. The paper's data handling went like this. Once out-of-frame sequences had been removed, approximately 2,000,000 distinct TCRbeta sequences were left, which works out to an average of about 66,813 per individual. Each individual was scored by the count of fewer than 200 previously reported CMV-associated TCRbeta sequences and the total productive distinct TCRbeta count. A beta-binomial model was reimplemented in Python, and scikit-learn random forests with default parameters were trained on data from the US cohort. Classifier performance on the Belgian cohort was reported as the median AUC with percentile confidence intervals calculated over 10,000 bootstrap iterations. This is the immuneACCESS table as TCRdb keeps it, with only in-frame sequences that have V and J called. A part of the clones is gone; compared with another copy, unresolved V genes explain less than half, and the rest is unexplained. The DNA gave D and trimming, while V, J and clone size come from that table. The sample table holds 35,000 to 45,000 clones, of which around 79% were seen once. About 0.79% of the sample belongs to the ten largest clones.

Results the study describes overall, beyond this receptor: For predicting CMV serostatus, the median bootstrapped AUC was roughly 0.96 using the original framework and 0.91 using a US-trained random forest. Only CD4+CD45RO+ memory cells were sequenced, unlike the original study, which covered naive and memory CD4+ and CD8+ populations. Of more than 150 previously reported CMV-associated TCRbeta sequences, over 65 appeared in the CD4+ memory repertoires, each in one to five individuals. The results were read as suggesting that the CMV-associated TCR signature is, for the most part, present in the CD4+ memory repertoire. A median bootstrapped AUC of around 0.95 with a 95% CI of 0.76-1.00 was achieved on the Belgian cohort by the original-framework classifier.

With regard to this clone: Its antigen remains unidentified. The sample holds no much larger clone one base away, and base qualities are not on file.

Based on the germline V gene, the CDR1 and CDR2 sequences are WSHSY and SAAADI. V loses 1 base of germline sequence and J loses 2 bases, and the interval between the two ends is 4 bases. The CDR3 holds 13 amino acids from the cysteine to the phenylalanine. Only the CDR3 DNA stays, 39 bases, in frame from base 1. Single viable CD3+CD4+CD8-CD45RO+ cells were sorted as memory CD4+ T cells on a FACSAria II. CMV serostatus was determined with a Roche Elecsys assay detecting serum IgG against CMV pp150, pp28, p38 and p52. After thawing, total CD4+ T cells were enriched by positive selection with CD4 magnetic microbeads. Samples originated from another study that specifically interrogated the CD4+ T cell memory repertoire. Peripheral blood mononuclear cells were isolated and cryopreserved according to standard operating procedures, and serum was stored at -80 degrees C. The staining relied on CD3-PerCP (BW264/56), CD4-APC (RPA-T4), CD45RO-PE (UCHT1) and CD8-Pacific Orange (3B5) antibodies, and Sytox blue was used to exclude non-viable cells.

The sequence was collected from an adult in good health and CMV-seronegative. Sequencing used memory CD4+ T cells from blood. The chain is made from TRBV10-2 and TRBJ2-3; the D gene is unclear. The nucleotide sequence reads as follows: TGCGCCAGCAGTGAGTATACCACAGATACGCAGTATTTT. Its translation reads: CASSEYTTDTQYF.